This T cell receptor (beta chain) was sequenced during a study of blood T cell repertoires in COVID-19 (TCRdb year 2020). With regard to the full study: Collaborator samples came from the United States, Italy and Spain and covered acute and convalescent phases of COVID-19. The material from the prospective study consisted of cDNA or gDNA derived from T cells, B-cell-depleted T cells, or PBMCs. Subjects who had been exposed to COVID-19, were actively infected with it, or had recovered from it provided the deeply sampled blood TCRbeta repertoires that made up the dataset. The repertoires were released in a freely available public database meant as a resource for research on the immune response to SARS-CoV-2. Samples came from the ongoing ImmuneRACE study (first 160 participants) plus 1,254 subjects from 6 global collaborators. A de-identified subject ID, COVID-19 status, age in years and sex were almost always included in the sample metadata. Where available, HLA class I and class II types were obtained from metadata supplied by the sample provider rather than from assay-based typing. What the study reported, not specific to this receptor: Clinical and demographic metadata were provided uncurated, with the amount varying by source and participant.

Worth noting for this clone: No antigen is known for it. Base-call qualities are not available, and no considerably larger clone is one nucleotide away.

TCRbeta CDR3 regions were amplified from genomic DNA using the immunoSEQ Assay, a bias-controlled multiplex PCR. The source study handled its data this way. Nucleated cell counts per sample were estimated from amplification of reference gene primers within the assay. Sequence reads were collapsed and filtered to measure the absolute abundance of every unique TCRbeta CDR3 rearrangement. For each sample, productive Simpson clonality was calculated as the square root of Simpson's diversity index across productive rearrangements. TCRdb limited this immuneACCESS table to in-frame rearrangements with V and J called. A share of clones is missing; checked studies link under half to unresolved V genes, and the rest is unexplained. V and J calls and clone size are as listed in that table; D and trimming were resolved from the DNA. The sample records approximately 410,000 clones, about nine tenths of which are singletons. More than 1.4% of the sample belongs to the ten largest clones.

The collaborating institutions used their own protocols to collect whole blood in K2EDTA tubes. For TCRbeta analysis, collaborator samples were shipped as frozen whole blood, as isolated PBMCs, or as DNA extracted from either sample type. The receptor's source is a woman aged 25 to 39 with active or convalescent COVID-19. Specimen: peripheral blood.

The CDR3 protein sequence reads: CASSRTEQSYNEQFF. The nucleotides read TGTGCCAGCAGCCGGACAGAGCAAAGTTACAATGAGCAGTTCTTC. Rearrangement joined TRBV7-9 to TRBJ2-1; a weak D assignment points to TRBD1 (6 bases agree). From its cysteine to its phenylalanine, the CDR3 spans 15 amino acids. Only the CDR3 region is kept as DNA, spanning 45 bases read in frame from base 1. CDR1 and CDR2 are read off the germline V gene (reference sequence) as SEHNR and FQNEAQ. The V and J ends are trimmed by 5 bases and 4 bases, leaving 15 bases between them.